This T cell receptor (beta chain) was sequenced during a study of beta chain features in type 1 diabetes. Sequenced material consisted of expressed TCRB transcripts (all of the isolated RNA was reverse transcribed). Some clones are missing from TCRdb's copy, which holds only in-frame ones; the method was immunoSEQ multiplex PCR. The data show hundreds of thousands of clones, 10% to 15% seen once. The table lists this clone with a few counts. The germline V gene has CDR1 SGHTA and CDR2 FQGTGA. CDR3 length equals 15 residues. The V gene end was trimmed by 3 bases and the J gene end by 4 bases; junction bases not matched to a gene: 5.

This TCR was sampled from a man aged 18-30 years in good health. The chain carries TRBV7-3 and TRBJ2-3, with 9 bases identical to TRBD1. The sequenced material came from naive CD4+ T cells from blood. CDR3 sequence: CASSLGTGPADTQYF. In DNA form, the CDR3 reads TGTGCCAGCAGCTTGGGGACAGGGCCCGCAGATACGCAGTATTTT.